This is a list of T cell receptor beta chains from one sample in a study of blood T cell repertoires in COVID-19. Libraries were prepared by immunoSEQ multiplex PCR; TCRdb keeps only in-frame clonotypes and omits some of them. The sample records around 420,000 clones, roughly 87% being singletons. The sequencing input was PBMCs or T cells enriched from blood (not recorded which). The receptors originated from a woman aged 40 to 55 with acute COVID-19. The CDR3 runs from the conserved cysteine through the conserved F or W. The D gene is left open where the match is weak. Rows give clone size only sometimes, using once, few, many, or a class for an expanded clone.

TRBV6-2/TRBV6-3	TRBD2	TRBJ2-5	.	TGTGCCAGCAGTCCGCTAGCGGCCCTTTTGTTGACCCAGTACTTC	CASSPLAALLLTQYF
TRBV3-1/TRBV3-2	.	TRBJ1-1	.	TGTGCCACCTCCAGCTGGGGGCCTACTGAAGCTTTCTTT	CATSSWGPTEAFF
TRBV30	TRBD1	TRBJ1-6	.	TGTGCCTGGGGGAGGGACAGGGCCGCGAATTCACCCCTCCACTTT	CAWGRDRAANSPLHF
TRBV4-2	.	TRBJ1-5	.	TGTGCCAGCAGCCAAGATCCACACCCCAATCAGCCCCAGCATTTT	CASSQDPHPNQPQHF
TRBV6-5	.	TRBJ1-5	.	TGTGCCAGCAGTTACATTGAGAAGCCCCAGCATTTT	CASSYIEKPQHF
TRBV19	.	TRBJ2-3	.	TGTGCCAGTAGTCCACGTGAGGGGGGGCGGGATACGCAGTATTTT	CASSPREGGRDTQYF
TRBV2	.	TRBJ1-5	.	TGTGCCAGCGTGGGAGATAGCAATCAGCCCCAGCATTTT	CASVGDSNQPQHF
TRBV6-5	TRBD1	TRBJ2-5	.	TGTGCCAGCAGTTCCATTTTAGGGGGCGCAGAGACCCAGTACTTC	CASSSILGGAETQYF
TRBV18	.	TRBJ2-2	once	TGTGCCAGCTCCCGGGGGTCTCCCGTTAACACCGGGGAGCTGTTTTTT	CASSRGSPVNTGELFF
TRBV19	TRBD1	TRBJ2-5	.	TGTGCCAGTAGTTCGACAGGGGCGGAGACCCAGTACTTC	CASSSTGAETQYF
TRBV15	TRBD2	TRBJ2-1	.	TGTGCCACCAGTGGCTGGAGCGGGGGGGAATACAATGAGCAGTTCTTC	CATSGWSGGEYNEQFF
TRBV6-2/TRBV6-3	TRBD1	TRBJ1-6	.	TGTGCCAGCAGCCCTAACATCGACAGGGGGCGTCCGAATTCACCCCTCCACTTT	CASSPNIDRGRPNSPLHF
TRBV20-1	.	TRBJ1-2	once	TGCAGTGCTAGTCAGGGGATCGGGAGGAACTATGGCTACACCTTC	CSASQGIGRNYGYTF
TRBV6-5	TRBD1	TRBJ1-3	.	TGTGCCACTAGCAGGGGGATCTCTGGAAACACCATATATTTT	CATSRGISGNTIYF
TRBV10-3	.	TRBJ2-5	.	TGTGCCATCAGTGAGTCGCGGAAACAAGAGACCCAGTACTTC	CAISESRKQETQYF
TRBV19	.	TRBJ1-5	once	TGTGCCAGTAGTACAAGGACGTGGGGACAATTCAATCAGCCCCAGCATTTT	CASSTRTWGQFNQPQHF
TRBV29-1	TRBD1	TRBJ2-1	.	TGCAGCGTTGTTTCGGGACAGGGTTACAATGAGCAGTTCTTC	CSVVSGQGYNEQFF
TRBV7-7	TRBD1	TRBJ2-6	.	TGTGCCAGCAGCCCCTTGGGGACAGGGTTCTCTGGGGCCAACGTCCTGACTTTC	CASSPLGTGFSGANVLTF
TRBV3-1/TRBV3-2	TRBD1	TRBJ2-2	.	TGTGCCAGCAGAAAACAGGGGTTTGCCGGGGAGCTGTTTTTT	CASRKQGFAGELFF
TRBV7-6	TRBD1	TRBJ2-7	.	TGTGCCAGCAGCACAGAGGGACAGGGGGGTTACGAGCAGTACTTC	CASSTEGQGGYEQYF
TRBV25-1	TRBD1	TRBJ2-1	.	TGTGCCAGCGTTCCCGGGACAGGGCGCAATGAGCAGTTCTTC	CASVPGTGRNEQFF
TRBV9	.	TRBJ2-5	.	TGTGCCAGCAGCGTAGCCGGTTTGGAGACCCAGTACTTC	CASSVAGLETQYF
TRBV25-1	.	TRBJ1-5	.	TGTGCCAGCAGTTCACAGAGAGACCAGCCCCAGCATTTT	CASSSQRDQPQHF
TRBV5-6	.	TRBJ1-1	.	TGTGCCAGCACCCCCGGGAGGGCGCTGGGCACTGAAGCTTTCTTT	CASTPGRALGTEAFF
TRBV5-1	TRBD1	TRBJ1-2	.	TGCGCCAGCAGCAGCCAGGGGGACTATGGCTACACCTTC	CASSSQGDYGYTF
TRBV24-1	.	TRBJ2-1	.	TGTGCCACCAGTGATTCTCGAGCGTACAATGAGCAGTTCTTC	CATSDSRAYNEQFF
TRBV3-1/TRBV3-2	TRBD2	TRBJ2-3	.	TGTGCCAGCAGCCAAGATCTAGCGGACACAGATACGCAGTATTTT	CASSQDLADTDTQYF
TRBV5-1	.	TRBJ2-7	.	TGCGCCAGCAGCTTGGCCGAGGGCTACGAGCAGTACTTC	CASSLAEGYEQYF
TRBV5-5	TRBD1	TRBJ1-1	.	TGTGCCAGCAGACCGGGGACAGGGTATTCGACCACTGAAGCTTTCTTT	CASRPGTGYSTTEAFF
TRBV24-1	.	TRBJ2-3	.	TGTGCCATTAGCGGCGGGAGCACAGATACGCAGTATTTT	CAISGGSTDTQYF
TRBV27	TRBD1	TRBJ1-6	.	TGTGCCAGCAGTTCTCGAGGAAGGTTAGGACAGGGCCGTTTCTATAATTCACCCCTCCACTTT	CASSSRGRLGQGRFYNSPLHF
TRBV20-1	TRBD2	TRBJ2-3	once	TGCAGTGCTAGTCTCCTAGCGGGGGGTTACACAGATACGCAGTATTTT	CSASLLAGGYTDTQYF
TRBV29-1	.	TRBJ2-7	.	TGCAGCGTTGCGGCTAGCTACGAGCAGTACTTC	CSVAASYEQYF
TRBV5-1	.	TRBJ2-5	.	TGCGCCAGCAGCCAGGATGGACAGCAAGAGACCCAGTACTTC	CASSQDGQQETQYF
TRBV2	.	TRBJ1-1	.	TGTGCCAGCAGCGCCGACACGAACACTGAAGCTTTCTTT	CASSADTNTEAFF
TRBV5-4	TRBD1	TRBJ2-7	.	TGTGCCAGCAGAAGTTCAGGGGGACCCTACGAGCAGTACTTC	CASRSSGGPYEQYF
TRBV11-2	.	TRBJ1-6	.	TGTGCCAGCAGCTCACATACCCCGGGGGGGAATTCACCCCTCCACTTT	CASSSHTPGGNSPLHF
TRBV5-6	.	TRBJ1-4	once	TGTGCCAGCAGCCTCGGGTTGGATAATGAAAAACTGTTTTTT	CASSLGLDNEKLFF
TRBV3-1/TRBV3-2	.	TRBJ1-2	.	TGTGCCAGCAGCGAATCCGGCGCGGCTCATGGCTACACCTTC	CASSESGAAHGYTF
TRBV4-1	.	TRBJ2-3	few	TGCGCCAGCAGCCACCGGTGGGGCACGTCAGATACGCAGTATTTT	CASSHRWGTSDTQYF
TRBV10-3	TRBD1	TRBJ1-1	.	TGTGCCATCAGTACAGGGGACCTGAACACTGAAGCTTTCTTT	CAISTGDLNTEAFF
TRBV5-1	.	TRBJ1-6	.	TGCGCCAGCAGCTTGTACAGGCCTGGGGATTCACCCCTCCACTTT	CASSLYRPGDSPLHF
TRBV27	TRBD1	TRBJ1-1	.	TGTGCCAGCAGTTTACAGGGGGCAAACACTGAAGCTTTCTTT	CASSLQGANTEAFF
TRBV5-5	TRBD2	TRBJ2-5	.	TGTGCCAGCAGCCCCGCGGGGGGTTATGGAGAGACCCAGTACTTC	CASSPAGGYGETQYF
TRBV5-4	.	TRBJ1-1	once	TGTGCCAGCAGCTTGCAGGGAAGAAGGTCTGAAGCTTTCTTT	CASSLQGRRSEAFF
TRBV9	TRBD1	TRBJ2-5	.	TGTGCCAGCAGCGTAGCTCTGACAGGGGGCGGTCAAGAGACCCAGTACTTC	CASSVALTGGGQETQYF
TRBV20-1	TRBD2	TRBJ2-2	.	TGCAGTGCAAGTAGCGGGGACACCGGGGAGCTGTTTTTT	CSASSGDTGELFF
TRBV27	.	TRBJ1-2	.	TGTGCCAGCAGTCAAATAATCGGGGGGACCCTCTATGGCTACACCTTC	CASSQIIGGTLYGYTF
TRBV5-6	.	TRBJ1-2	.	.	CASSWAPGTGSSTF
TRBV5-6	.	TRBJ1-1	.	TGTGCCAGCAGCTTCCGTCCGTTGAACACTGAAGCTTTCTTT	CASSFRPLNTEAFF
TRBV2	TRBD1	TRBJ2-1	.	TGTGCCACAGGGAGAAGCCGACAGGGCAATGAGCAGTTCTTC	CATGRSRQGNEQFF